The 26 T cell receptor beta chains given below trace back to one sample, sequenced in a study of blood T cell repertoires in COVID-19 (dated by TCRdb to between 2020 and 2021). The method behind the library was the immunoSEQ multiplex PCR assay. Entries here come from immuneACCESS through TCRdb and include only in-frame sequences with V and J called. Some clones fail to appear in such tables; in the studies checked, an unresolved V gene covers under half of the shortfall, and the cause of the remainder is unknown. A total of about 120,000 clones appear in this sample, 82% of them only once. Roughly 12% of the sample comes from the top ten. The source material was peripheral blood. These receptors were taken from a human donor in a cohort sampled during active COVID-19.

The chain couples TRBV15 to TRBJ2-5, with 9 bases aligning to TRBD2. V shed 1 base and J 0 bases; nucleotides not matched to a gene: 3. Germline assignment: CDR1 LNHNV and CDR2 YYDKDF (reference sequence). The CDR3 contains 16 residues. The chain's CDR3 is CATSRVASGDQETQYF. The CDR3 DNA reads TGTGCCACCAGCAGAGTGGCTAGCGGGGACCAAGAGACCCAGTACTTC.

The J gene is TRBJ2-2, the V gene TRBV6-5, with no clear D. Trimming removed 6 bases at V and 7 bases at J, with 9 bases between. Germline V gene sequence: CDR1 MNHEY, CDR2 SVGAGI. The CDR3 loop spans 12 amino acids. CDR3 sequence: CASSPPVGELFF. Here the CDR3 DNA reads TGTGCCAGCAGCCCCCCCGTCGGGGAGCTGTTTTTT.

This rearrangement joins TRBV2 to TRBJ2-3; D is ambiguous. Germline values: CDR1 SNHLY, CDR2 FYNNEI. The CDR3 consists of 12 residues. The ends were cut back, 6 bases at V and 4 bases at J, with 8 bases in the middle. For the CDR3, the DNA is TGTGCCAGCAGCCCTATGGCAGATACGCAGTATTTT. It specifies CASSPMADTQYF. Variable domain in full (rest from reference TRBV2 and TRBJ2-3): EPEVTQTPSHQVTQMGQEVILRCVPISNHLYFYWYRQILGQKVEFLVSFYNNEISEKSEIFDDQFSVERPDGSNFTLKIRSTKLEDSAMYFCASSPMADTQYFGPGTRLTVL.

The V and J genes are TRBV19 and TRBJ2-5; possible D gene TRBD2, 6 bases. The CDR3 runs to 14 residues. Germline CDR1 LNHDA, CDR2 SQIVND (reference sequence). Trimming took off 5 bases at V and 4 bases at J, with 14 bases between the two ends. The CDR3 bases are TGTGCCAGTAGTCGATGGGGGGATGGAGAGACCCAGTACTTC. Protein product: CASSRWGDGETQYF.

V gene TRBV2 combines with J gene TRBJ2-5; D is undetermined. The V end lost 3 bases, the J end lost 5 bases, and 10 bases lay between the germline ends. This CDR3 has 13 amino acids. Germline lookup yields CDR1 SNHLY and CDR2 FYNNEI. CDR3 region: CASSDGVTETQYF. CDR3 bases: TGTGCCAGCAGTGATGGAGTAACCGAGACCCAGTACTTC.

This clone was seen a few times. V gene TRBV7-6 combines with J gene TRBJ1-5; D is unclear. CDR1 is SGHVS and CDR2 is FNYEAQ in the germline V gene. This CDR3 region has 14 residues. Trimming removed 5 bases from V and 7 bases from J, with 15 bases in between. CDR3 region: CASSAQTGGQPQHF. Here the CDR3 DNA reads TGTGCCAGCAGCGCACAGACGGGCGGGCAGCCCCAGCATTTT.

The genes are TRBV3-1 (or the pseudogene TRBV3-2) and TRBJ1-2; 8 bases map to TRBD1. The V segment lost 1 base and the J segment 8 bases; nucleotides outside the gene matches: 6. Germline values: CDR1 LGHDT, CDR2 YNNKEL (reference sequence). The CDR3 contains 14 residues. CDR3 residues: CASSQGQGIGGYTF. The CDR3 nucleotides read TGTGCCAGCAGCCAAGGACAGGGGATCGGAGGCTACACCTTC.

The V call is TRBV6-5, the J call TRBJ1-2; 10 bases align to TRBD1. V gave up 6 bases and J gave up 6 bases; unmatched junction bases: 4. CDR3 size: 13 residues. Germline lookup yields CDR1 MNHEY and CDR2 SVGAGI. The chain's CDR3 is CASSLGQGDGYTF. In DNA, the CDR3 is TGTGCCAGCAGCCTCGGACAGGGGGATGGCTACACCTTC.

This clone appeared a few times. The chain links TRBV4-2 to TRBJ1-5; TRBD1 is a possible D gene (5 bases). V was cut by 0 bases and J by 6 bases, with 12 bases left in between. Per the germline V gene, CDR1 is LGHNA and CDR2 is YNFKEQ. The CDR3 runs to 15 residues. CDR3 sequence (DNA): TGTGCCAGCAGCCAAGATCCGGGGGAGAGTCAGCCCCAGCATTTT. It encodes CASSQDPGESQPQHF.

The sample holds a few counts of this clone. The V gene is TRBV25-1, the J gene TRBJ1-6, with 10 nucleotides matching TRBD1. Germline CDR1 is MGHDK and CDR2 is SYGVNS. There are 14 residues in the CDR3. Trimming cost V 4 bases and J 6 bases; bases outside gene matches: 0. The CDR3 is CASSGQGANSPLHF. The CDR3 bases are TGTGCCAGCAGTGGACAGGGGGCTAATTCACCCCTCCACTTT. The full variable domain, completed using reference TRBV25-1 and TRBJ1-6, is EADIYQTPRYLVIGTGKKITLECSQTMGHDKMYWYQQDPGMELHLIHYSYGVNSTEKGDLSSESTVSRIRTEHFPLTLESARPSHTSQYLCASSGQGANSPLHFGNGTRLTVT.

The CDR3 coding sequence is TGTGCCAGCAGCTTTGGACAGGAGAGTTCACCCCTCCACTTT. It codes for CASSFGQESSPLHF. The chain links TRBV5-4 to TRBJ1-6, with 7 positions matching TRBD1. The CDR3 extends over 14 amino acids. Germline-derived CDR1 and CDR2 are SGHNT and YYREEE (reference sequence). V lost 2 bases to trimming and J lost 9 bases; unmatched junction nucleotides: 5.

The chain employs TRBV11-2 and TRBJ2-7, with D perhaps TRBD2 (5 bases). CDR1 and CDR2 from the germline V gene are SGHAT and FQNNGV. The CDR3 sequence is 15 residues long. The ends were cut back, 5 bases at V and 3 bases at J, with 17 bases in the middle. The CDR3 is CASSPKGGYSYEQYF. DNA of the CDR3: TGTGCCAGCAGCCCCAAGGGCGGGTATAGCTACGAGCAGTACTTC.

The CDR3 sequence: CASNPQGTFQETQYF. CDR3 bases: TGTGCCAGCAACCCACAGGGGACCTTCCAAGAGACCCAGTACTTC. The chain has TRBV2 and TRBJ2-5; 7 bases match TRBD1. The CDR3 has 15 amino acids. The V and J ends lost 7 bases and 1 base, in that order; junction bases with no gene match: 9. Germline V gene sequence: CDR1 SNHLY, CDR2 FYNNEI.

The CDR3 spells CATSRQGENIQYF. DNA of the CDR3: TGTGCCACCAGCAGACAGGGTGAAAACATTCAGTACTTC. The chain has TRBV15 and TRBJ2-4, with a weak D call TRBD1 (5 bases). CDR1 and CDR2 (germline): LNHNV, YYDKDF (reference sequence). The germline V and J ends were trimmed by 2 bases and 5 bases, with 7 bases remaining between them. The CDR3 has 13 residues.

V is TRBV7-2 and J is TRBJ2-1; 8 bases line up with TRBD2. The CDR3 loop spans 15 amino acids. V lost 4 bases and J lost 4; bases outside the gene matches: 6. Germline CDR1 is SGHTA and CDR2 is FQGNSA. As DNA, the CDR3 is TGTGCCAGCAGCTCCTTGATAGCGGGGTACAATGAGCAGTTCTTC. Its protein is CASSSLIAGYNEQFF.

The count of this clone is one. The CDR3 reads CASSLVTGGPETQYF. CDR3 sequence (DNA): TGTGCCAGCAGCTTAGTTACAGGGGGCCCAGAGACCCAGTACTTC. The V call is TRBV7-2, the J call TRBJ2-5; TRBD1 matches at 9 bases. Germline assignment: CDR1 SGHTA and CDR2 FQGNSA. CDR3 length equals 15 residues. Trimming at V came to 1 base and at J to 4 bases, leaving 4 bases not matched to a gene.

This clone has a single count. The CDR3 region has the DNA TGTGCCAGCAGCTTGGATCCCCCGACTAGCGGGCAAGAGACCCAGTACTTC. This encodes CASSLDPPTSGQETQYF. V is TRBV5-4 and J is TRBJ2-5; 10 bases align to TRBD2. With V trimmed by 0 bases and J by 2 bases, 7 bases remained unmatched. The CDR3 loop spans 17 amino acids. Germline CDR1 and CDR2: SGHNT and YYREEE (reference sequence).

The chain recombines TRBV7-9 with TRBJ1-2; D not resolved. Trimming took off 2 bases at V and 5 bases at J, with 12 bases between the two ends. Germline values: CDR1 SEHNR, CDR2 FQNEAQ (reference sequence). The CDR3 is 14 amino acids. CDR3 bases: TGTGCCAGCAGCTTATGGGCCGAGATTTATGGCTACACCTTC. Encoded protein: CASSLWAEIYGYTF.

The chain has TRBV24-1 and TRBJ1-6; D remains ambiguous. This CDR3 comprises 17 residues. V was pared by 1 base and J by 2 bases, with 11 bases between. Germline V gene sequence: CDR1 KGHDR, CDR2 SFDVKD. In DNA form, the CDR3 reads TGTGCCACCAGTGATTTACAACCCTCCGCCTATAATTCACCCCTCCACTTT. It is translated as CATSDLQPSAYNSPLHF.

The genes are TRBV3-1 (or the pseudogene TRBV3-2) and TRBJ2-7; 8 bases agree with TRBD2. Germline CDR1 LGHDT, CDR2 YNNKEL (reference sequence). Unmatched junction bases numbered 7, after V lost 3 bases and J lost 3 bases. The CDR3 is made up of 15 amino acids. In DNA, the CDR3 is TGTGCCAGCAGCCAGGAAGGGACTAGTCTCTACGAGCAGTACTTC. Residues: CASSQEGTSLYEQYF.

CDR3 sequence (DNA): TGTGCCAGCAGCTTGGGAAGGGGCCCCTATAATTCACCCCTCCACTTT. Its protein product is CASSLGRGPYNSPLHF. The rearrangement links TRBV5-6 to TRBJ1-6; a weak D match, TRBD1 (5 bases). V dropped 0 bases and J dropped 2 bases, with 9 bases sitting between them. The CDR3 runs 16 residues. Germline lookup yields CDR1 SGHDT and CDR2 YYEEEE.

J is TRBJ1-4 and V is TRBV19; 9 bases match TRBD1. This CDR3 has 15 residues. Germline CDR1 LNHDA, CDR2 SQIVND (reference sequence). After removal of 8 bases from V and 6 bases from J, the junction contained 10 bases not matched to a gene. CDR3: CASRPDGTGYEKLFF. The CDR3 coding sequence is TGTGCCAGTCGTCCAGACGGGACAGGGTATGAAAAACTGTTTTTT.

V is TRBV11-3 and J is TRBJ1-1, with D maybe TRBD1 (6 bases). The length of the CDR3 is 13 residues. The V end lost 5 bases, the J end lost 5 bases, and 12 bases lay between the germline ends. CDR1 and CDR2 from the germline V gene are SGHNT and YENEEA. The CDR3, as DNA: TGTGCCAGCAGCCATGACAGGATGACTGAAGCTTTCTTT. Protein sequence: CASSHDRMTEAFF.

This chain joins TRBV4-1 and TRBJ2-5; D perhaps matches TRBD2 (6 bases). Trimming stripped 0 bases from V and 4 bases from J, with 9 bases between. The germline V gene has CDR1 MGHRA and CDR2 YSYEKL. The CDR3 has 14 residues. The CDR3 DNA is TGCGCCAGCAGCCAAGAAGGCGGGGTAGAGACCCAGTACTTC. It encodes CASSQEGGVETQYF.

The rearrangement links TRBV18 to TRBJ1-2, with a weak D call TRBD1 (5 bases). The CDR3 runs to 17 residues. With 3 bases removed from V and 0 bases from J, the gap between germline ends came to 17 bases. The germline V gene encodes CDR1 KGHSH and CDR2 LQKENI. The DNA for the CDR3 is TGTGCCAGCTCACCCGAGTTAGCCAGGGTTGCTAACTATGGCTACACCTTC. Translated: CASSPELARVANYGYTF.

The V call is TRBV7-2, the J call TRBJ2-1; D perhaps matches TRBD2 (6 bases). The germline V gene has CDR1 SGHTA and CDR2 FQGNSA. V lost 6 bases and J lost 6, with 9 bases in between. The CDR3 spans 12 residues. The CDR3 protein is CASRGLTNEQFF. CDR3 nucleotide sequence: TGTGCCAGCAGGGGACTCACCAATGAGCAGTTCTTC.